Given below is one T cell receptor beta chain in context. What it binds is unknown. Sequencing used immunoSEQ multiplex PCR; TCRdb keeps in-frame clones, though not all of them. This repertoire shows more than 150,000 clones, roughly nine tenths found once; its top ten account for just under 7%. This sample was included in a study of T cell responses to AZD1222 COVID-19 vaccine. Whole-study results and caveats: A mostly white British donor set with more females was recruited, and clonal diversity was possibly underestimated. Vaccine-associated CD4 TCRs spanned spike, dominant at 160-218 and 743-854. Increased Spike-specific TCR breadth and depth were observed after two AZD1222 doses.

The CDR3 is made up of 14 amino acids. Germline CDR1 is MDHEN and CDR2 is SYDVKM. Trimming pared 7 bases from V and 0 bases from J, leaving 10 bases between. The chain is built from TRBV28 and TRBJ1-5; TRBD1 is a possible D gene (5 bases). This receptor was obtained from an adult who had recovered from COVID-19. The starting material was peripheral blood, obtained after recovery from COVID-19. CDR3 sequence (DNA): TGTGCCAGCACTTCAGGGTATAGCAATCAGCCCCAGCATTTT. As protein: CASTSGYSNQPQHF. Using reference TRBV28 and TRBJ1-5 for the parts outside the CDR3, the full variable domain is DVKVTQSSRYLVKRTGEKVFLECVQDMDHENMFWYRQDPGLGLRLIYFSYDVKMKEKGDIPEGYSVSREKKERFSLILESASTNQTSMYLCASTSGYSNQPQHFGDGTRLSIL.